This T cell receptor (beta chain) comes out of a study of shared clonotypes between healthy human individuals. CDR3 size: 15 residues. The germline gives CDR1 MNHEY, CDR2 SVGAGI. A word on this clone: The germline gene is not matched at one end of the junction; a read error may be the cause.

Cells designated naive CD8 were CD45RO-negative and were positively selected for CCR7, with terminally differentiated effector memory CD45RA+ cells excluded. Some clones are missing from TCRdb's copy, which holds only in-frame ones; the method was immunoSEQ multiplex PCR. In the table there are about 2.2 million clones, about 92% of which are singletons. The genes are TRBV6-5 and TRBJ1-1; D perhaps matches TRBD1 (6 bases). The sequenced material came from naive CD8+ T cells from PBMCs. This TCR was sampled from a man between 18 and 29 years old in good health. Some clones in this sample may be carry-over from other donors' samples. CDR3 DNA: TGTGCCAGCAGACGCTACGACTCGGGGGGCACTAAAGCTTTCTTT. As protein: CASRRYDSGGTKAFF.